This T cell receptor (beta chain) was sequenced during a study of T cells in Graves' hyperthyroidism and ophthalmopathy. The germline V and J ends were trimmed by 1 base and 5 bases, with 6 bases remaining between them. From germline, CDR1 is DFQATT and CDR2 SNEGSKA (reference sequence). The CDR3 runs 11 residues. Amplified regions were TCR beta CDR3 sequences from RNA transcripts. HTBI primers were used for first-round RT-PCR of the TCR CDR3. Each CDR3 protein gets one entry after TCRdb re-called the multiplex PCR reads with MiXCR. This sample carries 600,000 to 700,000 distinct CDR3 sequences, less than 45% of them seen once, and the ten largest clones take under 8%. This clonotype was picked up many times.

This sequence originates from an adult man with Graves' disease, either hyperthyroidism or ophthalmopathy (not recorded which). The chain carries TRBV20-1 and TRBJ2-7; D might be TRBD1 or TRBD2, each matching 5 bases. Material: peripheral blood or thyroid tissue (not recorded which). CDR3: CSARAGHEQYF. In DNA, the CDR3 is TGCAGTGCTAGAGCGGGGCACGAGCAGTACTTC.